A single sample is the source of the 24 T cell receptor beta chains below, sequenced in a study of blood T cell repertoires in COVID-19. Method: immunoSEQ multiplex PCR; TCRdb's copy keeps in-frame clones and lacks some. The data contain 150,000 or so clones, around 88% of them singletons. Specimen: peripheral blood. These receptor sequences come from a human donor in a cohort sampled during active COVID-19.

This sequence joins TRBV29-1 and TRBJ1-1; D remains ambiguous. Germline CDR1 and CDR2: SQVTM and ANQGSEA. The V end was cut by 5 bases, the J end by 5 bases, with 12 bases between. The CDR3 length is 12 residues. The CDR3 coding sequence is TGCAGCGTTTGGGCTAAAAGGACTGAAGCTTTCTTT. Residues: CSVWAKRTEAFF. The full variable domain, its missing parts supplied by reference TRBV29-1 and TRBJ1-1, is SAVISQKPSRDICQRGTSLTIQCQVDSQVTMMFWYRQQPGQSLTLIATANQGSEATYESGFVIDKFPISRPNLTFSTLTVSNMSPEDSSIYLCSVWAKRTEAFFGQGTRLTVV.

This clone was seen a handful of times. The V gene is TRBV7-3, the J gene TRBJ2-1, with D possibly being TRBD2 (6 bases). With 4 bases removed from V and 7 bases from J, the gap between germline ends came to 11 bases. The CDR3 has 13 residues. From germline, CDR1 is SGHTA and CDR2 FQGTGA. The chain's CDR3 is CASSSGGGNEQFF. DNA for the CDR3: TGTGCCAGCAGCTCCGGGGGTGGTAATGAGCAGTTCTTC.

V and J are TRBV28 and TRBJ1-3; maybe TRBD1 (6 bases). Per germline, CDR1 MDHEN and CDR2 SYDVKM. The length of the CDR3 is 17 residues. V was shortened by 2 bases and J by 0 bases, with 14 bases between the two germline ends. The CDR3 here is CASSLIQGRASGNTIYF. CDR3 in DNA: TGTGCCAGCAGTTTAATACAGGGTAGGGCCTCTGGAAACACCATATATTTT.

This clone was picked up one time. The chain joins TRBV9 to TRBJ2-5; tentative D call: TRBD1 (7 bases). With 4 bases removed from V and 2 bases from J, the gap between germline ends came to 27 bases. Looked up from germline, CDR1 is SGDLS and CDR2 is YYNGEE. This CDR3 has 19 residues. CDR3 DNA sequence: TGTGCCAGCAGCCCCCCCACGACAGGGTCGGCGGGGCGGCAAGAGACCCAGTACTTC. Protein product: CASSPPTTGSAGRQETQYF.

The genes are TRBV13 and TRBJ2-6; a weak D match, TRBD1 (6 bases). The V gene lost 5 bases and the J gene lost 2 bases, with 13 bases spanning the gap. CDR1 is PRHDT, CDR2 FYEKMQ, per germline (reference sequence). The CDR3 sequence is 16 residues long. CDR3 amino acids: CASSIHRVAGANVLTF. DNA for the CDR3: TGTGCCAGCAGCATCCACAGGGTGGCTGGGGCCAACGTCCTGACTTTC.

The CDR3 spells CASSLEGNYGYTF. CDR3 in DNA: TGTGCCAGCAGTTTAGAGGGTAACTATGGCTACACCTTC. The rearrangement links TRBV28 to TRBJ1-2; D gene unclear. Germline-derived CDR1 and CDR2 are MDHEN and SYDVKM. V lost 2 bases to trimming and J lost 1 base, with 5 bases between them. There are 13 residues in the CDR3.

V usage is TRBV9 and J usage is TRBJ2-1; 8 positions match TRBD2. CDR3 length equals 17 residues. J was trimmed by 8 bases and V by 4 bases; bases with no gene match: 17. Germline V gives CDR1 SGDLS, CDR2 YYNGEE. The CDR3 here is CASSPTPGGSGVDEQFF. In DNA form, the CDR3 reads TGTGCCAGCAGCCCAACCCCGGGGGGTAGCGGGGTTGATGAGCAGTTCTTC.

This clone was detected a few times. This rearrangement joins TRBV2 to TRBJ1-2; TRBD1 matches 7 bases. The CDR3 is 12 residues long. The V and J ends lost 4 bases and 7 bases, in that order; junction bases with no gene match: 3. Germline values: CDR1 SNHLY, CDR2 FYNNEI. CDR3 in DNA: TGTGCCAGCAGTGGAGACAGGGTTGGCTACACCTTC. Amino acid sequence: CASSGDRVGYTF.

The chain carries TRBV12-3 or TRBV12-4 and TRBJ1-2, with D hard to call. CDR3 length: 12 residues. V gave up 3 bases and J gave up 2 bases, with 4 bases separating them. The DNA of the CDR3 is TGTGCCAGCAGTTTTATGAACTATGGCTACACCTTC. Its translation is CASSFMNYGYTF.

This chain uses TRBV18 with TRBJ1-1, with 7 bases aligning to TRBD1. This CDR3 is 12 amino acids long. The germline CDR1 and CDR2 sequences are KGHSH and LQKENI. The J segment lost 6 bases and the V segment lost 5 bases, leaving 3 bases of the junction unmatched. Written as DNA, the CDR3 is TGTGCCAGCTCAGTACAGGGGCCTGAAGCTTTCTTT. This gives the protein CASSVQGPEAFF.

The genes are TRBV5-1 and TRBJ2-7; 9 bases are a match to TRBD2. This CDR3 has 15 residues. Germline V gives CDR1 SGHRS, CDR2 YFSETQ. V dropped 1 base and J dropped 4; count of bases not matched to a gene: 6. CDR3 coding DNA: TGCGCCAGCAGCTTGAGTAGCGGGGGTCCATACGAGCAGTACTTC. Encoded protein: CASSLSSGGPYEQYF.

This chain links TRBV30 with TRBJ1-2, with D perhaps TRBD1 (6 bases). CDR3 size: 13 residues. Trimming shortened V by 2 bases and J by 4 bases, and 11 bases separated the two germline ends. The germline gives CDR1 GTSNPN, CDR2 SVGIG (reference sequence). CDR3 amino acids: CAWSKDSPYGYTF. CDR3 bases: TGTGCCTGGAGTAAGGACAGCCCCTATGGCTACACCTTC.

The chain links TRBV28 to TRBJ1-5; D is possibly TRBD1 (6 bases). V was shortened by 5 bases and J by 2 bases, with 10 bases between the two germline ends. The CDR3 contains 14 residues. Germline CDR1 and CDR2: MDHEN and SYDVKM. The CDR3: CASSPSGGNQPQHF. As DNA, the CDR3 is TGTGCCAGCAGTCCCTCAGGGGGCAATCAGCCCCAGCATTTT.

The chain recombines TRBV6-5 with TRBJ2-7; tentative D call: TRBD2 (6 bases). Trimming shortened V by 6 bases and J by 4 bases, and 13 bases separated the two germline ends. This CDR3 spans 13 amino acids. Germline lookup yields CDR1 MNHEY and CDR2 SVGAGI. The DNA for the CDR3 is TGTGCCAGCAGCCGGGGGATGAAATACGAGCAGTACTTC. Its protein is CASSRGMKYEQYF.

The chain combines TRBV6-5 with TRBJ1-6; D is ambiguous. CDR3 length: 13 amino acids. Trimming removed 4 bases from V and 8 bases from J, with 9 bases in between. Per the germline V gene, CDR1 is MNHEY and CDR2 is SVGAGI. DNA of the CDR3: TGTGCCAGCAGTTCCTGGACTGATTCACCCCTCCACTTT. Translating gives CASSSWTDSPLHF.

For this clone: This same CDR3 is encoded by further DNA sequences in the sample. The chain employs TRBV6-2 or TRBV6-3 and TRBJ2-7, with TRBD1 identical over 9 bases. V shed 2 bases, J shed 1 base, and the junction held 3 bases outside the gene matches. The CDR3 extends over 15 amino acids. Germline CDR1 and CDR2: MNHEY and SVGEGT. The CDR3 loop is CASSYGDRASYEQYF. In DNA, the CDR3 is TGTGCCAGCAGTTACGGGGACAGGGCGTCCTACGAGCAGTACTTC.

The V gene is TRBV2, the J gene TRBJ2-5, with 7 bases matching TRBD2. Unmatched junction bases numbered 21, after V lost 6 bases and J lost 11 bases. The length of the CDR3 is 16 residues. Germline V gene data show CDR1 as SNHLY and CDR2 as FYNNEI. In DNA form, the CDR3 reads TGTGCCAGCAGGGTTGGTCACAAAGGTGGCGGGGGTGTGCAGTACTTC. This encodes CASRVGHKGGGGVQYF.

CDR3 bases: TGTGCCAGCAGCCAAGACTCCACCCGGGCTAGCGGGAACTCTGGGGCCAACGTCCTGACTTTC. Protein: CASSQDSTRASGNSGANVLTF. V usage is TRBV4-2 and J usage is TRBJ2-6, with TRBD2 matching 9 bases. V lost 0 bases to trimming and J lost 0 bases; unmatched junction nucleotides: 12. CDR1 and CDR2 from the germline V gene are LGHNA and YNFKEQ. There are 21 residues in the CDR3.

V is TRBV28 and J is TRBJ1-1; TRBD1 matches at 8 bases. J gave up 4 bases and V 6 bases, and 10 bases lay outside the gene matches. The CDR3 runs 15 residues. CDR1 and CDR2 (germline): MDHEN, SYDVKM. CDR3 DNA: TGTGCCAGCAGGCTTCAGGGGGCGCGGGGCACTGAAGCTTTCTTT. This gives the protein CASRLQGARGTEAFF.

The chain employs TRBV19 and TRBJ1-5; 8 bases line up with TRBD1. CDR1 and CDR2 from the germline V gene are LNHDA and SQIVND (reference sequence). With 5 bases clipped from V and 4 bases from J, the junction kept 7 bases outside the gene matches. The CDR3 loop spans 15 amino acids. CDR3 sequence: CASSPGTGQNQPQHF. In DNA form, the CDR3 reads TGTGCCAGTAGTCCTGGGACAGGCCAAAATCAGCCCCAGCATTTT.

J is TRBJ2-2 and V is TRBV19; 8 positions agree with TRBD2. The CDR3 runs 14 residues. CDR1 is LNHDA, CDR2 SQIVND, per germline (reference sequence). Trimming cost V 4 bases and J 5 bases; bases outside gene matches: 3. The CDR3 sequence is CASSRGLATGELFF. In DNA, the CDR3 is TGTGCCAGTAGTAGAGGACTAGCTACCGGGGAGCTGTTTTTT.

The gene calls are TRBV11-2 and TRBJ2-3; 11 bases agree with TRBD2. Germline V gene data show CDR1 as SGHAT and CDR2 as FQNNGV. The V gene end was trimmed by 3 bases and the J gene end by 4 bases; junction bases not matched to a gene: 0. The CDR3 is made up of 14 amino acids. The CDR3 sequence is CASSLTSGADTQYF. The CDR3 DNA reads TGTGCCAGCAGCTTGACTAGCGGGGCAGATACGCAGTATTTT.

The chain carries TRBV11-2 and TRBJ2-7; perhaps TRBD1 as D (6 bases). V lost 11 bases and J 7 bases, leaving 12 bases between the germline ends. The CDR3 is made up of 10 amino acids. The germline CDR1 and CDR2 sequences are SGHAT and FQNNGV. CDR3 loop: CASGVGEQYF. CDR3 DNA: TGTGCCTCAGGGGTGGGGGAGCAGTACTTC.

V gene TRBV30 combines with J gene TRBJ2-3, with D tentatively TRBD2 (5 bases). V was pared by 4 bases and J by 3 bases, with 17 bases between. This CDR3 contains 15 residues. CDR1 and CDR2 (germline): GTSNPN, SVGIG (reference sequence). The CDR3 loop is CAWKLRPAGTDTQYF. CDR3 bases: TGTGCCTGGAAACTTAGACCCGCGGGTACAGATACGCAGTATTTT. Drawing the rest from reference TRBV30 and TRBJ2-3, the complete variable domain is SQTIHQWPATLVQPVGSPLSLECTVEGTSNPNLYWYRQAAGRGLQLLFYSVGIGQISSEVPQNLSASRPQDRQFILSSKKLLLSDSGFYLCAWKLRPAGTDTQYFGPGTRLTVL.